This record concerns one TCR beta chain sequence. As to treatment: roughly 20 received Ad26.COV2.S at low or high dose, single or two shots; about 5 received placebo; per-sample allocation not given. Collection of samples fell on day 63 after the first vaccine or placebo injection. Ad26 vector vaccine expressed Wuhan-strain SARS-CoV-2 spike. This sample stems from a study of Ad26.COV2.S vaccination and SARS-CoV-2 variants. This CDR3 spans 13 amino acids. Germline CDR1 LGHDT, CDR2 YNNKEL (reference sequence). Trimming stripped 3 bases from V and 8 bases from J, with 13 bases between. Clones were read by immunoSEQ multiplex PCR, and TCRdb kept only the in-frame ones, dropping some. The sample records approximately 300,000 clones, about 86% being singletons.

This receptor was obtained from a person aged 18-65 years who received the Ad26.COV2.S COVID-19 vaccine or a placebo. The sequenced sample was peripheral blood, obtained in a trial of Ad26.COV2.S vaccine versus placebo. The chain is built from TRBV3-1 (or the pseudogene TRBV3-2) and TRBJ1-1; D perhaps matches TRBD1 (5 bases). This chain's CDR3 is CASSHSRGSEAFF. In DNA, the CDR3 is TGTGCCAGCAGCCACTCGAGGGGCTCGGAAGCTTTCTTT.